These 24 T cell receptor beta chains originate from one sample sequenced in a study of identical twins. MiXCR, applied by TCRdb to the 5' RACE reads, yields one record per CDR3 protein. The data hold hundreds of thousands of distinct CDR3 sequences, with around 24% observed a single time. These data also formed part of another study, on yellow fever vaccine responses in identical twins.

Sequenced: CD4+ T cells sorted from blood. These receptors were taken from a woman aged 18-29 years in good health.

The chain joins TRBV2 to TRBJ1-1; D is undetermined. The CDR3 runs 12 residues. V gave up 1 base and J gave up 9 bases, with 9 bases separating them. From germline, CDR1 is SNHLY and CDR2 FYNNEI. CDR3 DNA: TGTGCCAGCAGTGAAGGGCAGACTAAAGCTTTCTTT. Translated: CASSEGQTKAFF.

The genes are TRBV11-2 and TRBJ2-5, with TRBD2 identical over 13 bases. The junction had 11 bases not matched to a gene; V was cut back by 0 bases and J by 4 bases. This CDR3 comprises 19 residues. The germline V gene has CDR1 SGHAT and CDR2 FQNNGV. The CDR3 region is CASSLDPRLAGGPPETQYF. The CDR3, as DNA: TGTGCCAGCAGCTTAGATCCAAGACTAGCGGGAGGACCTCCAGAGACCCAGTACTTC.

The rearrangement uses TRBV20-1 and TRBJ2-3, with 7 bases identical to TRBD2. Germline values: CDR1 DFQATT, CDR2 SNEGSKA (reference sequence). V shed 1 base and J 2 bases; nucleotides not matched to a gene: 9. The CDR3 consists of 16 residues. CDR3 sequence: CSARVPGLRHTDTQYF. CDR3 nucleotides: TGCAGTGCTAGAGTCCCGGGACTACGACACACAGATACGCAGTATTTT.

This clonotype was found a few times. For the CDR3, the DNA is TGCGCCAGCAGCTTGGAGACAGGGCCTAACTATGGCTACACCTTC. It translates to CASSLETGPNYGYTF. The V call is TRBV5-1, the J call TRBJ1-2; 7 bases are a match to TRBD1. The length of the CDR3 is 15 residues. Germline V lookup: CDR1 SGHRS, CDR2 YFSETQ. J gave up 0 bases and V 0 bases, and 2 bases lay outside the gene matches.

The V gene is TRBV12-3 or TRBV12-4, the J gene TRBJ2-1; 7 bases fit TRBD1. The CDR3 consists of 14 residues. Trimming cost V 6 bases and J 5 bases; bases outside gene matches: 7. CDR3 region: CASSTGQRNNEQFF. CDR3 bases: TGTGCCAGCAGCACGGGACAGCGAAACAATGAGCAGTTCTTC.

This clonotype was counted a single time. The chain links TRBV4-1 to TRBJ2-5; maybe TRBD2 (6 bases). Trimming stripped 4 bases from V and 4 bases from J, with 25 bases between. Germline assignment: CDR1 MGHRA and CDR2 YSYEKL. There are 18 residues in the CDR3. The DNA of the CDR3 is TGCGCCAGCAGCCCCTTCACCTTCCGACTAGACCCTAGAGAGACCCAGTACTTC. Amino acid sequence: CASSPFTFRLDPRETQYF.

CDR3 in DNA: TGCGCCAGCAGCGGTGGACAGGGATTGGATACGCAGTATTTT. Its protein is CASSGGQGLDTQYF. The chain couples TRBV5-1 to TRBJ2-3; 8 bases align to TRBD1. V was clipped by 4 bases and J by 6 bases; unmatched bases: 7. Germline V gene sequence: CDR1 SGHRS, CDR2 YFSETQ. CDR3 length: 14 residues.

The chain uses TRBV7-3 and TRBJ2-1; 10 nucleotides align to TRBD2. CDR1 and CDR2 (germline): SGHTA, FQGTGA. This CDR3 has 15 amino acids. Trimming took 5 bases from V and 10 from J; bases not matched to a gene: 11. The CDR3 protein is CASSPRLAGDREQFF. The CDR3 DNA reads TGTGCCAGCAGCCCCCGGCTAGCGGGAGACCGGGAGCAGTTCTTC.

This clonotype appeared a few times. The CDR3 DNA reads as TGTGCCAGCAGTTTAGGAGTTAGCGGGGGGCCCTTGTCAGATACGCAGTATTTT. It encodes CASSLGVSGGPLSDTQYF. This rearrangement joins TRBV12-3 or TRBV12-4 to TRBJ2-3; TRBD2 agrees at 10 bases. Germline trimming cut 1 base from V and 4 bases from J; bases unmatched to any gene: 11. This CDR3 is 18 amino acids long.

V gene TRBV24-1 combines with J gene TRBJ1-1; D not resolved. This CDR3 is built from 13 residues. Per the germline V gene, CDR1 is KGHDR and CDR2 is SFDVKD. With 4 bases removed from V and 4 bases from J, the gap between germline ends came to 9 bases. CDR3 nucleotide sequence: TGTGCCACCAGTGACACCTTGGGCACTGAAGCTTTCTTT. This gives the protein CATSDTLGTEAFF.

The chain couples TRBV20-1 to TRBJ2-2; no reliable D call. The CDR3 is 13 residues long. Germline values: CDR1 DFQATT, CDR2 SNEGSKA (reference sequence). Trimming pared 4 bases from V and 3 bases from J, leaving 9 bases between. The DNA of the CDR3 is TGCAGTGCTATTCTCTATCACACCGGGGAGCTGTTTTTT. This encodes CSAILYHTGELFF.

This clonotype was observed a handful of times. The V and J genes are TRBV25-1 and TRBJ2-1; no reliable D call. Germline V CDR1 and CDR2: MGHDK, SYGVNS. The CDR3 consists of 11 residues. Trimming pared 8 bases from V and 4 bases from J, leaving 6 bases between. The CDR3 loop is CASVQYNEQFF. In DNA form, the CDR3 reads TGTGCCAGCGTCCAATACAATGAGCAGTTCTTC.

This clonotype was counted a few times. The chain links TRBV10-2 to TRBJ2-1; D ambiguous. The germline V gene encodes CDR1 WSHSY and CDR2 SAAADI. V shed 0 bases and J shed 12 bases, with 15 bases lying between them. There are 14 residues in the CDR3. The CDR3 spells CASSESNSQTGQFF. The CDR3 DNA reads TGCGCCAGCAGTGAGTCGAACAGCCAAACGGGGCAGTTCTTC.

The sample holds a few counts of this clonotype. This chain joins TRBV7-2 and TRBJ2-2; no clear D. Trimming took 1 base from V and 2 from J, leaving 8 bases between them. Per the germline V gene, CDR1 is SGHTA and CDR2 is FQGNSA. This CDR3 comprises 15 residues. The CDR3 spells CASSLDRINTGELFF. In DNA, the CDR3 is TGTGCCAGCAGCTTAGATCGGATTAACACCGGGGAGCTGTTTTTT.

This clonotype was seen more than once but under ten times. V usage is TRBV6-2 or TRBV6-3 and J usage is TRBJ2-2; 9 bases are a match to TRBD1. This CDR3 comprises 15 residues. V gave up 5 bases and J gave up 6 bases; unmatched junction bases: 7. Germline V CDR1 and CDR2: MNHEY, SVGEGT. The CDR3: CASSITGGLSGELFF. The CDR3, as DNA: TGTGCCAGCAGTATCACAGGGGGCTTGTCCGGGGAGCTGTTTTTT.

This clonotype occurred once. This chain joins TRBV9 and TRBJ2-1, with 11 nucleotides matching TRBD2. From germline, CDR1 is SGDLS and CDR2 YYNGEE. The V gene end was trimmed by 0 bases and the J gene end by 8 bases; junction bases not matched to a gene: 7. This CDR3 region has 16 residues. CDR3 sequence reads: CASSVGVAGGQDEQFF. Here the CDR3 DNA reads TGTGCCAGCAGCGTAGGGGTAGCGGGGGGGCAGGATGAGCAGTTCTTC.

This chain uses TRBV5-1 with TRBJ2-1; D perhaps matches TRBD1 (6 bases). Looked up from germline, CDR1 is SGHRS and CDR2 is YFSETQ. The CDR3 has 15 amino acids. Between the trimmed V and J ends, which lost 7 bases and 1 base, there was a span of 15 bases. The CDR3 bases are TGCGCCAGCCACACGACAGGAGAGTCCTACAATGAGCAGTTCTTC. Translated, it gives CASHTTGESYNEQFF.

This chain joins TRBV10-3 and TRBJ2-1; D is uncertain. This CDR3 region has 12 residues. The germline CDR1 and CDR2 sequences are ENHRY and SYGVKD. V dropped 3 bases and J dropped 8 bases, with 8 bases sitting between them. The CDR3 DNA sequence: TGTGCCATCAGTGATAATCCGTATGAGCAGTTCTTC. Its translation: CAISDNPYEQFF.

This chain uses TRBV12-3 or TRBV12-4 with TRBJ1-5, with D possibly being TRBD1 (5 bases). V lost 1 base, J lost 1 base, and 8 bases lay in between. The CDR3 is made up of 15 amino acids. CDR3 DNA sequence: TGTGCCAGCAGTTTAGATTCAGGGAGCAATCAGCCCCAGCATTTT. As protein: CASSLDSGSNQPQHF.

V gene TRBV28 combines with J gene TRBJ2-7; D gene uncertain. Germline CDR1 reads MDHEN; CDR2 reads SYDVKM. V gave up 7 bases and J gave up 4 bases, with 14 bases separating them. The CDR3 has 13 amino acids. CDR3: CASTAGQAYEQYF. The CDR3 coding sequence is TGTGCCAGCACCGCCGGGCAGGCTTACGAGCAGTACTTC.

This chain links TRBV7-9 with TRBJ2-3; D uncertain. The V end was cut by 1 base, the J end by 4 bases, with 6 bases between. Germline V gene sequence: CDR1 SEHNR, CDR2 FQNEAQ (reference sequence). There are 13 residues in the CDR3. In DNA, the CDR3 is TGTGCCAGCAGCTTAGTGGGCCCAGATACGCAGTATTTT. Its translation: CASSLVGPDTQYF.

This chain uses TRBV2 with TRBJ1-4; D gene ambiguous. This CDR3 is 22 amino acids long. The V end was cut by 4 bases, the J end by 8 bases, with 38 bases between. CDR1 SNHLY and CDR2 FYNNEI come from the germline V gene. The CDR3 is CASSVLSRSKGGLGGMGEKLFF. CDR3 DNA sequence: TGTGCCAGCAGTGTCCTCTCTCGGAGTAAGGGAGGGCTTGGAGGCATGGGAGAAAAACTGTTTTTT.

This clonotype was counted a few times. V usage is TRBV28 and J usage is TRBJ2-3; tentatively, D is TRBD2 (6 bases). Germline V lookup: CDR1 MDHEN, CDR2 SYDVKM. V dropped 6 bases and J dropped 6 bases, with 19 bases sitting between them. The CDR3 has 15 residues. CDR3 sequence: CASSPPPRLVDTQYF. The CDR3 DNA is TGTGCCAGCAGCCCTCCCCCTCGACTAGTCGATACGCAGTATTTT.

This chain links TRBV2 with TRBJ2-2; D not certain. The germline gives CDR1 SNHLY, CDR2 FYNNEI. Trimming cost V 7 bases and J 1 base, with 7 bases left between them. The CDR3 spans 13 residues. CDR3 sequence (DNA): TGTGCCAGCACTACTAAGAACACCGGGGAGCTGTTTTTT. As protein: CASTTKNTGELFF.